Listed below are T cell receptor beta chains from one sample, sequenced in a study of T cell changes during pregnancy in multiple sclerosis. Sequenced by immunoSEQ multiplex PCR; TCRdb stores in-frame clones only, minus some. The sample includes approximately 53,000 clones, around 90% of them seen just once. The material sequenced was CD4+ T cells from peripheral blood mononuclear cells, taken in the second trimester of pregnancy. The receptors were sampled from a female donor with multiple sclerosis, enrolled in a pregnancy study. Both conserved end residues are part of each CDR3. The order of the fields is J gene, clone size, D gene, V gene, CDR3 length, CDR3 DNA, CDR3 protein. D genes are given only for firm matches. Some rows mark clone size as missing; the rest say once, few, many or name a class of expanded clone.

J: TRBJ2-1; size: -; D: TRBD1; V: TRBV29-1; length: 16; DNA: TGCAGCGTTGAAGGCCAACAGGGGGCCCCCTACAATGAGCAGTTCTTC; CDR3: CSVEGQQGAPYNEQFF
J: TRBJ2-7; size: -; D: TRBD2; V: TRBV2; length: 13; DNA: TGTGCCAGCCTGATAGCCGGGGAGGGGGAGCAGTACTTC; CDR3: CASLIAGEGEQYF
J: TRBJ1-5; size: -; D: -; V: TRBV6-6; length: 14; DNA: TGTGCCAGCAGCGAGGGACTGGGAAATCAGCCCCAGCATTTT; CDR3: CASSEGLGNQPQHF
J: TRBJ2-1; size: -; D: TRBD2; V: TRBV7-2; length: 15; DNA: TGTGCCAGCAGCTTAGCGCTGCGGGGGGGCGGGGAGCAGTTCTTC; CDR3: CASSLALRGGGEQFF
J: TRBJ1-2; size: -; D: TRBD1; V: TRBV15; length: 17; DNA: TGTGCCACCAGCAGAGGGGATGGGGGACAGGGAAAAAAGAGCTACACCTTC; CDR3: CATSRGDGGQGKKSYTF
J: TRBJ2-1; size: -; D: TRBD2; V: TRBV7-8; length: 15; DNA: TGTGCCAGCAGCATAGCGGGGGGTCCCTACAATGAGCAGTTCTTC; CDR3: CASSIAGGPYNEQFF
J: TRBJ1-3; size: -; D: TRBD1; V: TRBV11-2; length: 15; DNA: TGTGCCAGCAGCCCAGGACAGGGGGCTGGAAACACCATATATTTT; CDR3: CASSPGQGAGNTIYF
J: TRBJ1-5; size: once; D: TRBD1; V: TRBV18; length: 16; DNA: TGTGCCAGCTCACCACCGGGACAGGGGGCTTTGCAGCCCCAGCATTTT; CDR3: CASSPPGQGALQPQHF
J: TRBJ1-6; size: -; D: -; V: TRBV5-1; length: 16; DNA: TGCGCCAGCAGCTTGGACAGGACCGAGAATAATTCACCCCTCCACTTT; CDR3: CASSLDRTENNSPLHF
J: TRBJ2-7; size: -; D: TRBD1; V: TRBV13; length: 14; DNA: TGTGCCAGCAGCTCCGGGACAGGGGTCTACGAGCAGTACTTC; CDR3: CASSSGTGVYEQYF
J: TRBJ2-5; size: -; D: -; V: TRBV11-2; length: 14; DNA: TGTGCCAGCAGCTTAGAGCCGGCAGGAGGGACCCAGTACTTC; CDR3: CASSLEPAGGTQYF
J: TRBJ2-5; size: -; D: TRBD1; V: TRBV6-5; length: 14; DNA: TGTGCCAGCAGTTGGGGACAGGGTCAGGAGACCCAGTACTTC; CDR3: CASSWGQGQETQYF
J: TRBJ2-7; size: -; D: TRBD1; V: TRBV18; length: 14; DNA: TGTGCCAGCTCAGGACAGGGGACTCCCTACGAGCAGTACTTC; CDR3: CASSGQGTPYEQYF
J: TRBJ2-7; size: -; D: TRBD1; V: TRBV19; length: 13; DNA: TGTGCCAGTAGTCAGAGGGGGCCCTACGAGCAGTACTTC; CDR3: CASSQRGPYEQYF
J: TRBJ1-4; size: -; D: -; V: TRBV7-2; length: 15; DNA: TGTGCCAGCAGCTCCATGACAGCAACTAATGAAAAACTGTTTTTT; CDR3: CASSSMTATNEKLFF
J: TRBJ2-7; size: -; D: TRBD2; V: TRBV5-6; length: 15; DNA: TGTGCCAGCAGCTTGGGGACTAGTGAAGCCTACGAGCAGTACTTC; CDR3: CASSLGTSEAYEQYF
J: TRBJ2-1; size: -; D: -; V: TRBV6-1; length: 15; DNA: TGTGCCAGCAGTGAAGCATACTACGCCGCGGATGAGCAGTTCTTC; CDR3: CASSEAYYAADEQFF
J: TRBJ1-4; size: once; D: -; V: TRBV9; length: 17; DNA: TGTGCCAGCAGCGTAGGATTGGGGCGCGCAACTAATGAAAAACTGTTTTTT; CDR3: CASSVGLGRATNEKLFF
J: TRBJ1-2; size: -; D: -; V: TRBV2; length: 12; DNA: TGTGCCAGCAGGCGAGACAGCTATGGCTACACCTTC; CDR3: CASRRDSYGYTF
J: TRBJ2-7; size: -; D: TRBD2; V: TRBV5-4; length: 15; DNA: TGTGCCAGCAGCTCGGGACTAGCGGGTACCTACGAGCAGTACTTC; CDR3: CASSSGLAGTYEQYF
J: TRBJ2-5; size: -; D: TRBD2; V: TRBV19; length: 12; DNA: TGTGCCAGTAGTCGGGGGGGGGAGACCCAGTACTTC; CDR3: CASSRGGETQYF
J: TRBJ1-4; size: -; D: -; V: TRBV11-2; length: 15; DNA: TGTGCCAGCAGCAGGACACAAATAACTAATGAAAAACTGTTTTTT; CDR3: CASSRTQITNEKLFF
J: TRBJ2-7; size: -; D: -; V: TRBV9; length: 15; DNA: TGTGCCAGCAGCGTAGAGGCTAGCGCTCACTACGAGCAGTACTTC; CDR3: CASSVEASAHYEQYF
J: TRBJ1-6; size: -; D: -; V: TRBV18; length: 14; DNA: TGTGCCAGTCGATTAGGACAGATCAATTCACCCCTCCACTTT; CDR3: CASRLGQINSPLHF
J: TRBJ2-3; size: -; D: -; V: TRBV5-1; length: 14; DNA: TGCGCCAGCAGCGTTATCGGGGTAACAGATACGCAGTATTTT; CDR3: CASSVIGVTDTQYF
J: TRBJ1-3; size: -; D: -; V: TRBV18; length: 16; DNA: TGTGCCAGCTCATGGAGTCCACGCGACTCTGGAAACACCATATATTTT; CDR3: CASSWSPRDSGNTIYF
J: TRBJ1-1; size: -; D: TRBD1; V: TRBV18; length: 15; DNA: TGTGCCAGCTCACCTACCCAGGGGGCGAACACTGAAGCTTTCTTT; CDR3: CASSPTQGANTEAFF
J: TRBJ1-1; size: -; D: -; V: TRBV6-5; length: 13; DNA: TGTGCCAGCAGTTACTACCGTCAGGGAGAAGCTTTCTTT; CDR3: CASSYYRQGEAFF
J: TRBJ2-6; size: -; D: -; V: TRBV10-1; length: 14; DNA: TGCGCCAGCAGTGACAGCTCTGGGGCCAACGTCCTGACTTTC; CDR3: CASSDSSGANVLTF
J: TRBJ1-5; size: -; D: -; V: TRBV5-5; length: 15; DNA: TGTGCCAGCAGCTTTGACAGGTTAAGCAATCAGCCCCAGCATTTT; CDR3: CASSFDRLSNQPQHF
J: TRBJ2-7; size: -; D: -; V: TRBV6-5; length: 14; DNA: TGTGCCAGCAGTTACAAGCTAGCCCCCTACGAGCAGTACTTC; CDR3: CASSYKLAPYEQYF
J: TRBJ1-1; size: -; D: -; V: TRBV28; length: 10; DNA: TGTGCCAGCGGAGTCACTGAAGCTTTCTTT; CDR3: CASGVTEAFF
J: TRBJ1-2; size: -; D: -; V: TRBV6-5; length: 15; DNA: TGTGCCAGCAGTTCCAAGGGACTTTACCCACGGAGCTACACCTTC; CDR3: CASSSKGLYPRSYTF
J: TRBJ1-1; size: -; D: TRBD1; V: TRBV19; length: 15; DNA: TGTGCCAGTAACCGGGACAGGGGGGGCAACACTGAAGCTTTCTTT; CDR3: CASNRDRGGNTEAFF
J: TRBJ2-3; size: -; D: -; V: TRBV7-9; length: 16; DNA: TGTGCCAGCAGCTTAGGGGTGTCGTCAGGGATGGATACGCAGTATTTT; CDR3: CASSLGVSSGMDTQYF
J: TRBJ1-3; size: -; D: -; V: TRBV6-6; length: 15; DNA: TGTGCCAGCAGTTACTCCTGGGACATCGGAAACACCATATATTTT; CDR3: CASSYSWDIGNTIYF
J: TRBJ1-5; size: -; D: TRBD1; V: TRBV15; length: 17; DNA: TGTGCCACCAGCAAATTGCGGACTGACAGGGGGAATCAGCCCCAGCATTTT; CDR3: CATSKLRTDRGNQPQHF
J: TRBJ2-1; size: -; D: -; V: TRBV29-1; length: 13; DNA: TGCAGCGTTGATTTAGCCACTTACAATGAGCAGTTCTTC; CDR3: CSVDLATYNEQFF
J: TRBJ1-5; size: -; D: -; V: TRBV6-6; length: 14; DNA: TGTGCCAGCAGTTTTCGACAGGCGGGTCAGCCCCAGCATTTT; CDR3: CASSFRQAGQPQHF
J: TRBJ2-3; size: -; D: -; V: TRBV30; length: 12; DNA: TGTGCCTGGAGGCGGGCCACAGATACGCAGTATTTT; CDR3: CAWRRATDTQYF
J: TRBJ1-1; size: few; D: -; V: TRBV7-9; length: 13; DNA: TGTGCCAGCAGAGCTTTGGTTGGTGGTGAAGCTTTCTTT; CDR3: CASRALVGGEAFF
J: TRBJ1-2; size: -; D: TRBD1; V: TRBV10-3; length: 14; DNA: TGTGCCATCAGTGGAGGAGACAGGGCGAGTGGCTACACCTTC; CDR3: CAISGGDRASGYTF
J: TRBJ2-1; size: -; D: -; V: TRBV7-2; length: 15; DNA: TGTGCCAGCAGCTTAGAGACTACCCGTTACAATGAGCAGTTCTTC; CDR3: CASSLETTRYNEQFF
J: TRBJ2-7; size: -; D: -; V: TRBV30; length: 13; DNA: TGTGCCTGGAGTAAGGACTGGTCCTACGAGCAGTACTTC; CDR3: CAWSKDWSYEQYF
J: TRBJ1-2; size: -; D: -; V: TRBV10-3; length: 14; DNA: TGTGCCATCTATGAAAAGGGGATCTTTAATGGCTACACCTTC; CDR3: CAIYEKGIFNGYTF
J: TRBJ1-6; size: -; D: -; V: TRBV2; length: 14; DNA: TGTGCCAGCACACTCGGACTGATAAATTCACCCCTCCACTTT; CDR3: CASTLGLINSPLHF
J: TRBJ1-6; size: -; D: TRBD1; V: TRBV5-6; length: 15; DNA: TGTGCCAGCAGCGTACCGGGACAGTATAATTCACCCCTCCACTTT; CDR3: CASSVPGQYNSPLHF
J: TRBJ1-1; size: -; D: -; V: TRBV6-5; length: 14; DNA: TGTGCCAGCAGTTCCCAGGGAAGCAACACTGAAGCTTTCTTT; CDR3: CASSSQGSNTEAFF